The present T cell receptor (beta chain) was sequenced within a study of blood T cell repertoires in COVID-19 (dated by TCRdb to the early 2020s). Study-wide context: Samples covering the acute and convalescent phases of COVID-19 were provided by collaborators in the United States, Italy and Spain. The material from the prospective study consisted of cDNA or gDNA derived from T cells, B-cell-depleted T cells, or PBMCs. Deeply sampled blood TCRbeta repertoires from subjects exposed to, actively infected with, or recovered from COVID-19 were included in the dataset. The repertoires were released in a freely available public database meant as a resource for research on the immune response to SARS-CoV-2. The samples were drawn from two sources: the first 160 participants of the ongoing ImmuneRACE study, and 1,200 or so subjects contributed by 6 global collaborators. Nearly every sample came with metadata listing a de-identified subject ID, COVID-19 status, age in years and sex. HLA class I and class II types, where available, came from metadata supplied by the sample provider rather than from assay-based typing.

The immunoSEQ Assay, a bias-controlled multiplex PCR, was used to amplify TCRbeta CDR3 regions from genomic DNA. As for the original processing: Within the assay, amplification of reference gene primers was used to estimate how many nucleated cells each sample contained. To quantify the absolute abundance of each unique TCRbeta CDR3 rearrangement, sequence reads were collapsed and filtered. For each sample, productive Simpson clonality was calculated as the square root of Simpson's diversity index across productive rearrangements. Imported from immuneACCESS, the table was reduced by TCRdb to in-frame sequences with V and J called. These copies leave out some clones; in studies compared against another copy, an unresolved V gene accounts for under half, and the cause of the remainder is not known. The V and J calls and the clone size are those of that table, but D and trimming were determined from the DNA. Present in this sample are approximately 140,000 clones, around 91% of which were seen just once. Around 15% of the sample comes from the top ten.

What the work shows at the level of the full study, not this receptor alone: The amount of clinical and demographic metadata varied by source and participant and was provided uncurated.

One collaborating source in Seattle enrolled patients while the patients were actively infected and followed the patients over time throughout the course of disease. Whole blood was collected in K2EDTA tubes by collaborating institutions according to the institutions' own protocols. For TCRbeta analysis, collaborators shipped samples in one of three forms: frozen whole blood, isolated PBMCs, or DNA extracted from either of those sample types. Taken from cysteine to phenylalanine, the CDR3 has 13 residues. Only the CDR3 DNA is retained, 39 bases long and in frame from the first base. The junction shows trimming of 10 bases on V and 3 bases on J, plus 13 bases between the germline ends. CDR1 MNHEY and CDR2 SVGAGI are derived from the germline V gene. Remarks on this clone: Its antigen target is currently unknown. Per-nucleotide qualities are absent, and no much larger clonotype sits a single base away.

Sequencing used peripheral blood. This chain is built from TRBV6-5 and TRBJ1-5; the D gene cannot be named for sure. The receptor comes from a man between 18 and 29 years old with COVID-19, enrolled during active disease. The CDR3: CAMLGTSNQPQHF. The nucleotide sequence is TGTGCCATGCTGGGCACGTCCAATCAGCCCCAGCATTTT.